These T cell receptor beta chains were read from a single sample in a study of T cell repertoires in cytomegalovirus infection. One entry per CDR3 protein results from TCRdb running MiXCR on the reads. This sample has approximately 250,000 distinct CDR3 sequences; 5% to 8.5% occur once, and the top ten carry about 6.5%. Sequencing input: PBMCs. Receptors were obtained from a human donor in good health (CMV status not recorded). Some clones in this sample may be carry-over from other donors' samples. CDR3s include the opening cysteine and the closing phenylalanine or tryptophan. Each record gives: clone size, J gene, D gene, V gene, CDR3 DNA, CDR3 protein. The D gene is left open where the match is weak. Clone size, where shown, is once, few, many, or a class for clones that have expanded.

many,TRBJ1-1,TRBD1,TRBV6-2/TRBV6-3,TGTGCCAGCAGTCGGGGACAGGTGCTGAACACTGAAGCTTTCTTT,CASSRGQVLNTEAFF
many,TRBJ2-1,-,TRBV29-1,TGCAGCGTTGAATGGGGATCCTACAATGAGCAGTTCTTC,CSVEWGSYNEQFF
many,TRBJ2-6,-,TRBV5-1,TGCGCCAGCAGTGCGGGGGCCCCGGGAGGGGCCAACGTCCTGACTTTC,CASSAGAPGGANVLTF
few,TRBJ1-5,TRBD1,TRBV20-1,TGCAGTGCTAGCGCCGGGACAGGCACGGCGGATCAGCCCCAGCATTTT,CSASAGTGTADQPQHF
many,TRBJ1-2,-,TRBV4-3,TGCGCCAGCAGCCAAGGGGGGCAGGGTCCCGGAGGCTACACCTTC,CASSQGGQGPGGYTF
few,TRBJ1-2,-,TRBV28,TGTGCCAGCAGTTACCTCAGGAGATATGGCTACACCTTC,CASSYLRRYGYTF
many,TRBJ2-5,-,TRBV20-1,TGCAGTGCTAGGATGGGGGCCTCCTTTGAGACCCAGTACTTC,CSARMGASFETQYF
many,TRBJ1-1,-,TRBV7-2,TGTGCCAGCAGCCAGACGGCGAACACTGAAGCTTTCTTT,CASSQTANTEAFF
once,TRBJ2-5,-,TRBV5-8,TGTGCCACCAACGGTCCAAGAGACCAGTACTTC,CATNGPRDQYF
many,TRBJ2-1,-,TRBV7-6,TGTGCCAGCAGCTTAGGATCAGAGAGGAGTGAGCAGTTCTTC,CASSLGSERSEQFF
-,TRBJ2-1,TRBD2,TRBV20-1,TGCAGTGCCCCAGGAGTGAGCGGGGGCTACAATGAGCAGTTCTTC,CSAPGVSGGYNEQFF
-,TRBJ2-3,TRBD2,TRBV5-1,TGCGCCAGCAGCTTGGGCCCAAGGGCGGGGGACACAGATACGCAGTATTTT,CASSLGPRAGDTDTQYF
many,TRBJ2-3,TRBD1,TRBV6-1,TGTGCCAGCAGCGACAGGGTTTCCACAGATACGCAGTATTTT,CASSDRVSTDTQYF
many,TRBJ1-3,-,TRBV28,TGTGCCAGCAGTTTATCTTTGGGGTCTGGAAACACCATATATTTT,CASSLSLGSGNTIYF
-,TRBJ2-7,-,TRBV2,TGTGCCAGCAGCGACCAGGTGTGGACACCTCCCTACGAGCAGTACTTC,CASSDQVWTPPYEQYF
many,TRBJ2-7,-,TRBV9,TGTGCCAGCAGCGCCGGGACACCCTACGAGCAGTACTTC,CASSAGTPYEQYF
many,TRBJ1-4,-,TRBV7-2,TGTGCCAGCAGCAACCCCATCCGCCCGGGAAAGAATGAAAAACTGTTTTTT,CASSNPIRPGKNEKLFF
many,TRBJ2-4,-,TRBV12-3/TRBV12-4,TGTGCCAGCAGACCCCCGCGGATGGCCAAAAACATTCAGTACTTC,CASRPPRMAKNIQYF
many,TRBJ1-1,-,TRBV6-1,TGTGCCAGCAGTCCCTTCGAACCGAACACTGAAGCTTTCTTT,CASSPFEPNTEAFF
many,TRBJ1-1,-,TRBV7-3,TGTGCCAGCAGCTTCGGTAGGAGACCCACTGAAGCTTTCTTT,CASSFGRRPTEAFF
many,TRBJ1-1,TRBD1,TRBV7-2,TGTGCCAGCAGCTTAGCCGGACAGGGAGGGTACACTGAAGCTTTCTTT,CASSLAGQGGYTEAFF
-,TRBJ1-6,-,TRBV30,TGTGCCTGGAGATTGGGAGATAATTCACCCCTCCACTTT,CAWRLGDNSPLHF
many,TRBJ2-2,-,TRBV7-2,TGTGCCAGCAGCCTCAGGACAGCGAACACCGGGGAGCTGTTTTTT,CASSLRTANTGELFF
-,TRBJ1-2,-,TRBV19,TGTGCCAGTAGTATAGATGGCTATGGCTACACCTTC,CASSIDGYGYTF
few,TRBJ1-5,-,TRBV20-1,TGCAGTGCTAGGGGGGGGAGGGATTGGGGGCAGCCCCAGCATTTT,CSARGGRDWGQPQHF
many,TRBJ2-7,TRBD1,TRBV7-2,TGTGCCAGCAGCCGGGACAGGGTCTACGAGCAGTACTTC,CASSRDRVYEQYF
few,TRBJ1-1,-,TRBV29-1,TGCAGCGTGGGACGTTCGAACACTGAAGCTTTCTTT,CSVGRSNTEAFF
many,TRBJ1-1,-,TRBV6-5,TGTGCCAGCAGTTCTCTCCCCCGGGGGAAAGGCGACACTGAAGCTTTCTTT,CASSSLPRGKGDTEAFF
many,TRBJ1-1,-,TRBV20-1,TGCAGTGCTAGAGATACCAGGGCGGCTTTCTTT,CSARDTRAAFF
many,TRBJ1-5,-,TRBV6-2/TRBV6-3,TGTGCCAGCAGTCCCCGGACCGATCAGCCCCAGCATTTT,CASSPRTDQPQHF
-,TRBJ2-7,TRBD2,TRBV28,TGTGCCAGCAGAAAAAGCGGGAGGGAGCAGTACTTC,CASRKSGREQYF
many,TRBJ1-5,-,TRBV7-2,TGTGCCAGCAGCTTAGTTTCGAGTCAGCCCCAGCATTTT,CASSLVSSQPQHF
many,TRBJ2-6,-,TRBV12-3/TRBV12-4,TGTGCCAGCGGATCGGACCTCCCCAACGTCCTGACTTTC,CASGSDLPNVLTF
many,TRBJ1-2,-,TRBV5-1,TGCGCCAGCAAGTCTGGGAGCGAGGACGCATATGGCTACACCTTC,CASKSGSEDAYGYTF
few,TRBJ1-1,-,TRBV20-1,TGCAGTCCTTCTCTGGGGTTGATTCCTGAAGCTTTCTTT,CSPSLGLIPEAFF
-,TRBJ1-1,-,TRBV27,TGTGCCAGCAGCAACCAAATAGTGAACACTGAAGCTTTCTTT,CASSNQIVNTEAFF
few,TRBJ2-7,-,TRBV2,TGTGCCAGCAGGGATGACCGGCACTCCTACGAGCAGTACTTC,CASRDDRHSYEQYF
many,TRBJ2-1,TRBD1,TRBV20-1,TGCAGTGCTAGTCCAGGGGGCTCGGGTGAGCAGTTCTTC,CSASPGGSGEQFF
few,TRBJ2-5,-,TRBV2,TGTGCCAGCAGTGAAGGGTTGGAAGAGACCCAGTACTTC,CASSEGLEETQYF
-,TRBJ1-1,-,TRBV20-1,TGCAGAGCTGGGGGGGGGATGAACACTGAAGCTTTCTTT,CRAGGGMNTEAFF
many,TRBJ2-7,TRBD1,TRBV6-5,TGTGCCAGCAGTTACACCGGACAGGGGGGGTACTACGAGCAGTACTTC,CASSYTGQGGYYEQYF
many,TRBJ2-3,-,TRBV7-2,TGTGCCAGCAGCTTAGGCACCGCAACAGATACGCAGTATTTT,CASSLGTATDTQYF
few,TRBJ2-7,-,TRBV20-1,TGCAGTGCTATTCCATCAAAACAGGGCTACGAGCAGTACTTC,CSAIPSKQGYEQYF
many,TRBJ2-7,-,TRBV20-1,TGCGGAGGACGAGGAGGTCGCTACGAGCAGTACTTC,CGGRGGRYEQYF
many,TRBJ2-1,-,TRBV14,TGTGCCAGCAGCCAGAACAGGGTAGGCAATGAGCAGTTCTTC,CASSQNRVGNEQFF
many,TRBJ1-4,-,TRBV27,TGTGCCAGCAGTTTAGGGGGGGAGCACCATGAAAAACTGTTTTTT,CASSLGGEHHEKLFF
many,TRBJ2-1,-,TRBV29-1,TGCAGCGCCCCTACCCCCGCGGCCTACAATGAGCAGTTCTTC,CSAPTPAAYNEQFF
many,TRBJ2-2,-,TRBV7-2,TGTGCCAGCAGCCCGACAGTCGCGAACACCGGGGAGCTGTTTTTT,CASSPTVANTGELFF
many,TRBJ2-7,-,TRBV7-2,TGTGCCAGCAGCCCCCGGATGGACCGCTACGAGCAGTACTTC,CASSPRMDRYEQYF
many,TRBJ1-1,-,TRBV29-1,TGCAGCGTTGGGACTTCGTACACTGAAGCTTTCTTT,CSVGTSYTEAFF
many,TRBJ2-1,TRBD2,TRBV7-2,TGTGCCAGCAGCTTAGAGGGACTAGCGGGGTTTAATGAGCAGTTCTTC,CASSLEGLAGFNEQFF
-,TRBJ2-3,TRBD2,TRBV25-1,TGTGCCAGCGCACTAGCGGGGAGTACAGATACGCAGTATTTT,CASALAGSTDTQYF
-,TRBJ1-1,TRBD1,TRBV19,TGTGCCAGTAGTACGAGACAGGGGACTGAAGCTTTCTTT,CASSTRQGTEAFF
many,TRBJ2-3,-,TRBV20-1,TGCAGTGCTAGAGTCCAGGGTCACACAGATACGCAGTATTTT,CSARVQGHTDTQYF
many,TRBJ2-7,-,TRBV5-5,TGTGCCAGCAGCTTGTCGGCAGGGTCGAGCTACGAGCAGTACTTC,CASSLSAGSSYEQYF
few,TRBJ2-7,TRBD2,TRBV20-1,TGCAGTGCTGCTAGCGGGGGGTACTCCTACGAGCAGTACTTC,CSAASGGYSYEQYF
-,TRBJ2-1,-,TRBV7-3,TGTGCCAGCAGCCCACCCCTCCGGGGAGGCTCCTACAATGAGCAGTTCTTC,CASSPPLRGGSYNEQFF
many,TRBJ2-1,-,TRBV19,TGTGCCAGTAGTCCTGGGCGTACTGAGCAGTTCTTC,CASSPGRTEQFF
many,TRBJ1-1,-,TRBV20-1,TGCAGTGCTAGAGGCTCCGGTCCTGCCGCTTTCTTT,CSARGSGPAAFF
few,TRBJ2-2,-,TRBV6-5,TGTGCCAGCGGGGCGGCCCCTCCCGGGGAGCTGTTTTTT,CASGAAPPGELFF